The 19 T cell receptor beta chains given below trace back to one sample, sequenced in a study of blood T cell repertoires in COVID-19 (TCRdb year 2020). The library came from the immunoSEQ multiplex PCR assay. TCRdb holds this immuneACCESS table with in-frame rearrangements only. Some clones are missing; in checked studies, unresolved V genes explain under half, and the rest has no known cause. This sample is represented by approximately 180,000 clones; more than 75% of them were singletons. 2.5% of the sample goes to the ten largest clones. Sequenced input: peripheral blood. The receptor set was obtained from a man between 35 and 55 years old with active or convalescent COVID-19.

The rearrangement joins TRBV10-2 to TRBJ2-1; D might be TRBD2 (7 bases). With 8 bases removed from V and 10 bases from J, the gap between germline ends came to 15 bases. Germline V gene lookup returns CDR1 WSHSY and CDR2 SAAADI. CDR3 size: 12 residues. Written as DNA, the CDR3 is TGCGCCAGCGGCGCGGGCGGGGGCGAGCAGTTCTTC. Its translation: CASGAGGGEQFF.

CDR3 DNA sequence: TGCAGTGCTAGTGCAGGGCCGGCCTACGAGCAGTACTTC. Amino acid sequence: CSASAGPAYEQYF. The V and J genes are TRBV20-1 and TRBJ2-7, with TRBD1 as a possible D gene (5 bases). Germline CDR1 reads DFQATT; CDR2 reads SNEGSKA (reference sequence). This CDR3 is 13 amino acids long. The V end was cut by 3 bases, the J end by 2 bases, with 11 bases between.

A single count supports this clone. In nucleotides, the CDR3 is TGTGCCAGCAGCCAAGGGGGCGGAAGAGTCGCAGATACGCAGTATTTT. Translation gives CASSQGGGRVADTQYF. The rearrangement joins TRBV14 to TRBJ2-3; tentatively, D is TRBD1 (5 bases). Trimming stripped 1 base from V and 4 bases from J, with 15 bases between. The CDR3 sequence is 16 residues long. Germline V lookup: CDR1 SGHDN, CDR2 FVKESK.

The CDR3: CASSPPGTGDSGNTIYF. CDR3 nucleotides: TGTGCCAGCTCCCCGCCCGGGACAGGGGACTCTGGAAACACCATATATTTT. The chain links TRBV18 to TRBJ1-3; 10 bases agree with TRBD1. The ends lost 6 bases at V and 0 bases at J; junction bases unmatched: 8. The CDR3 covers 17 residues. Germline V gene sequence: CDR1 KGHSH, CDR2 LQKENI.

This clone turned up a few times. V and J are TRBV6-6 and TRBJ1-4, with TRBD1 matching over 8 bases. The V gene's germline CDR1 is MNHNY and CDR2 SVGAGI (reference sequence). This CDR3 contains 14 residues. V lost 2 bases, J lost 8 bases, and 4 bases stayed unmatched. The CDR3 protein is CASSYPGQEEKLFF. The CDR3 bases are TGTGCCAGCAGTTACCCGGGACAGGAGGAAAAACTGTTTTTT.

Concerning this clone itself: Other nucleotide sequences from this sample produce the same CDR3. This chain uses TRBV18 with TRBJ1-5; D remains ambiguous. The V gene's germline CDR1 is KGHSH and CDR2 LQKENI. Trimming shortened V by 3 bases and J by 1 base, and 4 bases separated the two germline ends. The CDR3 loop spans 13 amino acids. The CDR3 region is CASSPGSNQPQHF. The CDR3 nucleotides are TGTGCCAGCTCACCGGGCAGCAATCAGCCCCAGCATTTT.

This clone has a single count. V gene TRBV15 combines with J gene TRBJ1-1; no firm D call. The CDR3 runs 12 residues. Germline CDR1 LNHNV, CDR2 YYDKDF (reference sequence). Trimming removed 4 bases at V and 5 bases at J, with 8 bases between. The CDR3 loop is CATSNGRTEAFF. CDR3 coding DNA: TGTGCCACCAGCAATGGCAGGACTGAAGCTTTCTTT.

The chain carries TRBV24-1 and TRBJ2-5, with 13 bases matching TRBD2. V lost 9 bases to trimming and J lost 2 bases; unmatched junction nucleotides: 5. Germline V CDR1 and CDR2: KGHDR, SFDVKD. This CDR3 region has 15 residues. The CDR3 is CATAGTSGVQETQYF. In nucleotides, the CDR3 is TGTGCCACCGCTGGGACTAGCGGGGTACAAGAGACCCAGTACTTC.

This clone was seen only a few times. The chain's CDR3 is CASSQVYVNTGELFF. The CDR3 nucleotides are TGCGCCAGCAGCCAAGTCTACGTTAACACCGGGGAGCTGTTTTTT. The chain combines TRBV4-1 with TRBJ2-2; D is unclear. The CDR3 sequence is 15 residues long. The ends were cut back, 1 base at V and 2 bases at J, with 8 bases in the middle. CDR1 MGHRA and CDR2 YSYEKL come from the germline V gene.

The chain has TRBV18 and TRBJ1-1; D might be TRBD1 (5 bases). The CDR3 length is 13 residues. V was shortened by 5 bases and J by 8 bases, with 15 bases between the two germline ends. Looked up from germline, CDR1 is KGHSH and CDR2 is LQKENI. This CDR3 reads CASSRGTAEEAFF. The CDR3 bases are TGTGCCAGCTCAAGAGGGACTGCCGAAGAAGCTTTCTTT.

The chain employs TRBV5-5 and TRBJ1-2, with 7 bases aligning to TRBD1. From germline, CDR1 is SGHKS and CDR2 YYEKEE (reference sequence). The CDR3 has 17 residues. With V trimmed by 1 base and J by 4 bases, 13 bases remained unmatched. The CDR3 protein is CASSLPTLTGSAYGYTF. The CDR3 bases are TGTGCCAGCAGCTTGCCCACTTTGACAGGGTCTGCCTATGGCTACACCTTC.

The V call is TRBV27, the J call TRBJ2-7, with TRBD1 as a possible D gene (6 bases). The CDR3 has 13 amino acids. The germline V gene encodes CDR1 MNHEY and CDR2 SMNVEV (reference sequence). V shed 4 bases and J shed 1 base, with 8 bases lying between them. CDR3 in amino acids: CASSSGESYEQYF. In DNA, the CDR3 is TGTGCCAGCAGTTCAGGGGAGTCCTACGAGCAGTACTTC.

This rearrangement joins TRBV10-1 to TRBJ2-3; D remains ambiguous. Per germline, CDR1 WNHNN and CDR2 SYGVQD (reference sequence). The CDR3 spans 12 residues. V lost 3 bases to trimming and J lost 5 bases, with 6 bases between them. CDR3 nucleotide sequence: TGCGCCAGCAGTGACCGGTTAGATACGCAGTATTTT. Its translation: CASSDRLDTQYF.

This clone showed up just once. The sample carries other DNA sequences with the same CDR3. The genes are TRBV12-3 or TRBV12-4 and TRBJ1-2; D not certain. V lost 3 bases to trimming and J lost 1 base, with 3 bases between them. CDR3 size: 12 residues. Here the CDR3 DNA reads TGTGCCAGCAGTTTTAGTAACTATGGCTACACCTTC. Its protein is CASSFSNYGYTF.

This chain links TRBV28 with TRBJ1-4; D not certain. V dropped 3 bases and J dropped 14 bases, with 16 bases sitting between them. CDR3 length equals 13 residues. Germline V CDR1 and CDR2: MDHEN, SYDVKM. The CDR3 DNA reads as TGTGCCAGCAGTTTCGTAGGGAGCCTTCGGCTGTTTTTT. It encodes CASSFVGSLRLFF.

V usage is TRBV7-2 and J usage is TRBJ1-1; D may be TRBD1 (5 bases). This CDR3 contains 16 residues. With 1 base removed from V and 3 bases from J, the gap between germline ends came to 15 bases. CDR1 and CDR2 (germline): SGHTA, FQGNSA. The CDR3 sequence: CASSLDFAGLHTEAFF. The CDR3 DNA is TGTGCCAGCAGCTTAGATTTTGCAGGGTTGCACACTGAAGCTTTCTTT. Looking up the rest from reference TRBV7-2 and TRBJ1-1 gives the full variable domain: GAGVSQSPSNKVTEKGKDVELRCDPISGHTALYWYRQSLGQGLEFLIYFQGNSAPDKSGLPSDRFSAERTGGSVSTLTIQRTQQEDSAVYLCASSLDFAGLHTEAFFGQGTRLTVV.

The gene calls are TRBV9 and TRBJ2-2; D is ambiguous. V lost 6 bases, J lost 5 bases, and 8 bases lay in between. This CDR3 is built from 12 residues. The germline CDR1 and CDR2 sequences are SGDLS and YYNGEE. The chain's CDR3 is CASNIGTGELFF. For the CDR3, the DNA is TGTGCCAGCAACATCGGGACCGGGGAGCTGTTTTTT.

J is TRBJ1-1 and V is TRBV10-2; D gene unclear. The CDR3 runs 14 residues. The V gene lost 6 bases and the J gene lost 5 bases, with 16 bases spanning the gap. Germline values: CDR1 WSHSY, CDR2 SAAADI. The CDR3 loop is CASRGLSGRTEAFF. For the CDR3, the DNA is TGCGCCAGCAGGGGCTTAAGTGGGAGGACTGAAGCTTTCTTT.

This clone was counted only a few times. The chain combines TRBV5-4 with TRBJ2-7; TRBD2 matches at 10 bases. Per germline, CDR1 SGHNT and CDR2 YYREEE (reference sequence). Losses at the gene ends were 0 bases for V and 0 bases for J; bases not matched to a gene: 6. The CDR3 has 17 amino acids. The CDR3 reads CASSLGASGSSSYEQYF. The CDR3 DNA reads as TGTGCCAGCAGCTTGGGGGCTAGCGGGAGCAGCTCCTACGAGCAGTACTTC.